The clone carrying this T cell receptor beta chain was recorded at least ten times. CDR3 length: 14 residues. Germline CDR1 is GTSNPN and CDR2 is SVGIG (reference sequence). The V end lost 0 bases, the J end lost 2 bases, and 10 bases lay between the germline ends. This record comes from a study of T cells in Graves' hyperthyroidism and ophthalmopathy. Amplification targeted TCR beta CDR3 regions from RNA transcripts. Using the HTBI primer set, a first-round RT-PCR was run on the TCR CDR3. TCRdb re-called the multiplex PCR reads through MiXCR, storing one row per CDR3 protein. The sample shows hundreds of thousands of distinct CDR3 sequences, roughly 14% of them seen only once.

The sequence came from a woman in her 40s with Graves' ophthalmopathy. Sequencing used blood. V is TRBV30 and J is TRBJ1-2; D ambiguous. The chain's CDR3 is CAWSVRSLNYGYTF. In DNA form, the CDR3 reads TGTGCCTGGAGTGTACGCAGCCTCAACTATGGCTACACCTTC.